A single sample gave rise to the 24 T cell receptor beta chains below, sequenced in a study of technical replicates of blood from several donors. The protocol was immunoSEQ multiplex PCR, while the TCRdb copy is restricted to in-frame clones and leaves out a portion. The sample contains roughly 80,000 clones, roughly 95% of which appear only once. Sequenced material: T cells isolated from PBMCs. Receptor source: a human donor in good health.

This clone was seen more than once but under ten times. The V gene is TRBV9, the J gene TRBJ2-3; D might be TRBD2 (6 bases). The CDR3 consists of 13 residues. Trimming removed 5 bases from V and 4 bases from J, with 11 bases in between. Germline CDR1 reads SGDLS; CDR2 reads YYNGEE. CDR3 sequence (DNA): TGTGCCAGCAGTGGAACGGGGGCAGATACGCAGTATTTT. This sequence encodes CASSGTGADTQYF.

The chain combines TRBV27 with TRBJ2-1, with 8 bases fitting TRBD2. This CDR3 region has 15 residues. The junction had 9 bases not matched to a gene; V was cut back by 4 bases and J by 7 bases. The germline CDR1 and CDR2 sequences are MNHEY and SMNVEV (reference sequence). CDR3 sequence reads: CASSSTGTRPNEQFF. The CDR3 coding sequence is TGTGCCAGCAGTTCCACCGGGACTAGACCTAATGAGCAGTTCTTC.

The chain joins TRBV15 to TRBJ1-2; D uncertain. CDR3 size: 16 residues. The germline V gene has CDR1 LNHNV and CDR2 YYDKDF (reference sequence). Trimming left V 2 bases short and J 4 bases short, with 17 bases between. The CDR3 coding sequence is TGTGCCACCAGCAGAATCCAAAGAGGGCAGATCTATGGCTACACCTTC. Residues: CATSRIQRGQIYGYTF.

The rearrangement links TRBV7-2 to TRBJ2-1, with 12 bases fitting TRBD2. The CDR3 has 16 residues. The V segment lost 2 bases and the J segment 6 bases; nucleotides outside the gene matches: 5. Germline V CDR1 and CDR2: SGHTA, FQGNSA. CDR3 sequence: CASSLLTSGGINEQFF. In DNA, the CDR3 is TGTGCCAGCAGCTTATTGACTAGCGGGGGTATCAATGAGCAGTTCTTC. Full variable domain (missing parts from reference TRBV7-2 and TRBJ2-1): GAGVSQSPSNKVTEKGKDVELRCDPISGHTALYWYRQSLGQGLEFLIYFQGNSAPDKSGLPSDRFSAERTGGSVSTLTIQRTQQEDSAVYLCASSLLTSGGINEQFFGPGTRLTVL.

The chain combines TRBV5-1 with TRBJ1-1, with D possibly matching TRBD1 (5 bases). The CDR3 consists of 15 residues. Deletions cut 0 bases from V and 8 bases from J, with 17 bases between. The germline V gene encodes CDR1 SGHRS and CDR2 YFSETQ. The DNA for the CDR3 is TGCGCCAGCAGCTTGGCCTTTCTTAGCGGGACGGAAGCTTTCTTT. This translates into CASSLAFLSGTEAFF.

The chain links TRBV4-3 to TRBJ2-1; no clear D gene. The V gene lost 0 bases and the J gene lost 10 bases, with 25 bases spanning the gap. There are 18 residues in the CDR3. Germline CDR1 LGHNA, CDR2 YSLEER. The CDR3, as DNA: TGCGCCAGCAGCCAAGATCCTAATAACTTAGCTAGGTGGTGGGAGCAGTTCTTC. Translated, it gives CASSQDPNNLARWWEQFF.

V gene TRBV6-5 combines with J gene TRBJ2-3, with D tentatively TRBD1 (6 bases). This CDR3 has 14 amino acids. Germline CDR1 reads MNHEY; CDR2 reads SVGAGI. V shed 6 bases and J shed 0 bases, with 10 bases lying between them. The CDR3 reads CASRRTASTDTQYF. The DNA of the CDR3 is TGTGCCAGCAGACGGACAGCTAGCACAGATACGCAGTATTTT.

The V gene is TRBV6-5, the J gene TRBJ1-5; tentative D call: TRBD1 (5 bases). V was trimmed by 4 bases and J by 4 bases, leaving 8 bases between them. CDR3 length: 13 residues. The germline CDR1 and CDR2 sequences are MNHEY and SVGAGI. In DNA, the CDR3 is TGTGCCAGCAGTTGGGGCCGTAATCAGCCCCAGCATTTT. Encoded protein: CASSWGRNQPQHF.

This chain connects TRBV19 to TRBJ2-7, with D hard to call. Germline CDR1 LNHDA, CDR2 SQIVND (reference sequence). V lost 1 base and J 2 bases, leaving 12 bases between the germline ends. The CDR3 length is 15 residues. For the CDR3, the DNA is TGTGCCAGTAGTATAGCCCAGCGCCTAACCTACGAGCAGTACTTC. Its protein is CASSIAQRLTYEQYF.

V gene TRBV7-8 combines with J gene TRBJ2-7; TRBD1 agrees at 9 bases. V lost 5 bases to trimming and J lost 4 bases; unmatched junction nucleotides: 6. This CDR3 contains 14 residues. Germline assignment: CDR1 SGHVS and CDR2 FQNEAQ. CDR3 sequence (DNA): TGTGCCAGCAGCACCGGGACAGGGTCGTACGAGCAGTACTTC. This encodes CASSTGTGSYEQYF.

V usage is TRBV11-2 and J usage is TRBJ2-1; 12 nucleotides line up with TRBD2. CDR1 and CDR2 from the germline V gene are SGHAT and FQNNGV. V gave up 5 bases and J gave up 4 bases; unmatched junction bases: 6. The CDR3 has 16 amino acids. CDR3 bases: TGTGCCAGCAGCCCACGACTAGCGGGAGATTACAATGAGCAGTTCTTC. It yields the protein CASSPRLAGDYNEQFF. Combining the CDR3 with reference TRBV11-2 and TRBJ2-1 gives the whole variable domain EAGVAQSPRYKIIEKRQSVAFWCNPISGHATLYWYQQILGQGPKLLIQFQNNGVVDDSQLPKDRFSAERLKGVDSTLKIQPAKLEDSAVYLCASSPRLAGDYNEQFFGPGTRLTVL.

CDR3: CASSLDSRGTVEQYF. The CDR3 DNA reads TGTGCCAGCAGCTTAGATAGTCGCGGGACCGTGGAGCAGTACTTC. This chain uses TRBV27 with TRBJ2-7; D perhaps matches TRBD2 (6 bases). CDR3 length: 15 residues. The V gene's germline CDR1 is MNHEY and CDR2 SMNVEV (reference sequence). V shed 6 bases and J shed 7 bases, with 22 bases lying between them.

CDR3 residues: CASSSSGTGRGEQYF. The DNA of the CDR3 is TGTGCCAGCAGTTCATCCGGGACAGGGCGCGGCGAGCAGTACTTC. V gene TRBV6-5 combines with J gene TRBJ2-7; 9 positions agree with TRBD1. Germline CDR1 and CDR2: MNHEY and SVGAGI. V lost 4 bases, J lost 6 bases, and 10 bases stayed unmatched. The CDR3 has 15 residues.

The rearrangement uses TRBV19 and TRBJ2-2; D may be TRBD1 (5 bases). The CDR3 covers 15 residues. V lost 11 bases, J lost 0 bases, and 16 bases lay in between. Per germline, CDR1 LNHDA and CDR2 SQIVND (reference sequence). The CDR3 spells CARRLRVANTGELFF. DNA for the CDR3: TGTGCCCGCCGACTCAGGGTTGCGAACACCGGGGAGCTGTTTTTT.

Written as DNA, the CDR3 is TGCGCCAGCAGCTTTACAGGTCGCTCCTACGAGCAGTACTTC. Translating gives CASSFTGRSYEQYF. This chain connects TRBV5-1 to TRBJ2-7; a weak D match, TRBD1 (5 bases). In germline, CDR1 is SGHRS, CDR2 YFSETQ. This CDR3 is built from 14 residues. Trimming removed 2 bases at V and 0 bases at J, with 9 bases between.

The rearrangement links TRBV19 to TRBJ2-7; TRBD2 matches at 10 bases. This CDR3 comprises 14 residues. Germline CDR1 reads LNHDA; CDR2 reads SQIVND (reference sequence). V trimming: 7 bases; J trimming: 0 bases; junction bases outside the gene matches: 3. This chain's CDR3 is CASNLAGASYEQYF. The CDR3, as DNA: TGTGCCAGTAACCTAGCGGGAGCCTCCTACGAGCAGTACTTC.

The rearrangement links TRBV5-5 to TRBJ1-2; 10 positions match TRBD1. There are 16 residues in the CDR3. J lost 6 bases, V lost 2 bases, and 10 bases had no gene match. CDR1 and CDR2 from the germline V gene are SGHKS and YYEKEE (reference sequence). The CDR3 DNA sequence: TGTGCCAGCAGCTTTGACAGGGGGCGCCCAGTGGATGGCTACACCTTC. Translating gives CASSFDRGRPVDGYTF.

Remarks on this clone: This sample also contains other DNA sequences that code for the same CDR3. The chain carries TRBV5-1 and TRBJ1-5; perhaps TRBD1 as D (6 bases). CDR1 is SGHRS, CDR2 YFSETQ, per germline. V lost 0 bases, J lost 4 bases, and 8 bases lay in between. The CDR3 is 14 residues long. CDR3 amino acids: CASSLEGGNQPQHF. CDR3 DNA sequence: TGCGCCAGCAGCTTGGAAGGGGGAAATCAGCCCCAGCATTTT.

This chain links TRBV10-3 with TRBJ2-1; 11 nucleotides align to TRBD2. CDR1 is ENHRY and CDR2 is SYGVKD in the germline V gene. V shed 5 bases and J 8 bases; nucleotides not matched to a gene: 14. CDR3 length: 17 residues. The CDR3 sequence is CAISRLKTSGIKYEQFF. The CDR3 region has the DNA TGTGCCATCAGTAGATTAAAGACTAGCGGGATTAAGTATGAGCAGTTCTTC.

The chain joins TRBV27 to TRBJ1-1; D possibly corresponds to TRBD1 (5 bases). CDR1 is MNHEY and CDR2 is SMNVEV in the germline V gene (reference sequence). The CDR3 runs 12 residues. V lost 3 bases to trimming and J lost 9 bases, with 11 bases between them. As DNA, the CDR3 is TGTGCCAGCAGTTTTGAGCAGGGTCAAGCTTTCTTT. It specifies CASSFEQGQAFF.

This rearrangement joins TRBV27 to TRBJ1-2, with 8 positions matching TRBD1. CDR3 size: 15 residues. In germline, CDR1 is MNHEY, CDR2 SMNVEV (reference sequence). The ends lost 5 bases at V and 3 bases at J; junction bases unmatched: 8. CDR3: CASSPRQGWDYGYTF. The CDR3, as DNA: TGTGCCAGCAGTCCCCGACAGGGGTGGGACTATGGCTACACCTTC.

The chain uses TRBV27 and TRBJ2-7; 10 bases are a match to TRBD1. V lost 5 bases to trimming and J lost 9 bases; unmatched junction nucleotides: 10. Per the germline V gene, CDR1 is MNHEY and CDR2 is SMNVEV (reference sequence). This CDR3 is 14 amino acids long. The CDR3 DNA reads as TGTGCCAGCAGTGAGAGGACAGGGGGACTGGGGCAGTACTTC. This sequence encodes CASSERTGGLGQYF.

The J gene is TRBJ2-1, the V gene TRBV11-3, with 13 nucleotides matching TRBD2. Germline CDR1 reads SGHNT; CDR2 reads YENEEA. The ends lost 1 base at V and 4 bases at J; junction bases unmatched: 4. The CDR3 runs 17 residues. CDR3 nucleotides: TGTGCCAGCAGCTTAGGGGAACTAGCGGGAGGGTACAATGAGCAGTTCTTC. Residues: CASSLGELAGGYNEQFF.

The rearrangement links TRBV7-8 to TRBJ2-1; TRBD2 matches 10 bases. The V gene's germline CDR1 is SGHVS and CDR2 FQNEAQ. There are 17 residues in the CDR3. V trimming: 0 bases; J trimming: 4 bases; junction bases outside the gene matches: 6. The CDR3, as DNA: TGTGCCAGCAGCTTAGCGCAGACTAGCGGGTATTACAATGAGCAGTTCTTC. Translation: CASSLAQTSGYYNEQFF.